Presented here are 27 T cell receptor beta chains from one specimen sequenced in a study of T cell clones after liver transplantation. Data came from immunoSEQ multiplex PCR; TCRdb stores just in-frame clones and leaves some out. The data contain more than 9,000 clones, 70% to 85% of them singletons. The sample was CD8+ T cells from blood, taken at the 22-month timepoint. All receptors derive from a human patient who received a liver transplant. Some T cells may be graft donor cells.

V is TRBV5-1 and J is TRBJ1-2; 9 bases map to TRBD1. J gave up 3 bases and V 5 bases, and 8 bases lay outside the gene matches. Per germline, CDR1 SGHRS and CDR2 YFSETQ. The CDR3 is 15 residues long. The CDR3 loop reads CASRGPRQGDYGYTF. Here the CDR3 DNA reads TGCGCCAGCAGGGGCCCAAGACAGGGGGACTATGGCTACACCTTC.

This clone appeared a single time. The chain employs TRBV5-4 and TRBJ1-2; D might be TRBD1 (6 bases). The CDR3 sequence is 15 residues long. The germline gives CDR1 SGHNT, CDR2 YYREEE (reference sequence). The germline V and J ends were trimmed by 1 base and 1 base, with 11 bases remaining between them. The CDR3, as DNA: TGTGCCAGCAGCTTGTGGGGGGGGCGTAACTATGGCTACACCTTC. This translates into CASSLWGGRNYGYTF. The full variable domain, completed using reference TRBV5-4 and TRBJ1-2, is ETGVTQSPTHLIKTRGQQVTLRCSSQSGHNTVSWYQQALGQGPQFIFQYYREEENGRGNFPPRFSGLQFPNYSSELNVNALELDDSALYLCASSLWGGRNYGYTFGSGTRLTVV.

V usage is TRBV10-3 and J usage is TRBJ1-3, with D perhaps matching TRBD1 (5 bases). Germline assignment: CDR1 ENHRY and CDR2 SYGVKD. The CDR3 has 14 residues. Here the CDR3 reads CAIGGGNSGNTIYF. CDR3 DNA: TGTGCTATCGGTGGGGGGAACTCTGGAAACACCATATATTTT.

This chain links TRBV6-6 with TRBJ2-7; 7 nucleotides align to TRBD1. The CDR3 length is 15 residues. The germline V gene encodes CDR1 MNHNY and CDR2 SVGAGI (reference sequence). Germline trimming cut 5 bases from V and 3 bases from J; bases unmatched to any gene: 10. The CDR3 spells CASSNLDRTNYEQYF. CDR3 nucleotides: TGTGCCAGCAGTAACCTGGACAGGACAAACTACGAGCAGTACTTC.

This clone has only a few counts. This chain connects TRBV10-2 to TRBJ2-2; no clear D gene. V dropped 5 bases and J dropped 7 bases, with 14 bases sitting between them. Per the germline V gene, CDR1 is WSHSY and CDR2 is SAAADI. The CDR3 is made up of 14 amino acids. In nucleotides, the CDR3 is TGCGCCAGCAGTACCTTACTGGGCCTCGGGGAGCTGTTTTTT. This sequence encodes CASSTLLGLGELFF.

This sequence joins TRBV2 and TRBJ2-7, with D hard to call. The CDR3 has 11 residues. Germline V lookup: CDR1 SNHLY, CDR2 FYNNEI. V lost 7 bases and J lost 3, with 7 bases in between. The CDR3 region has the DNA TGTGCCAGCAATGGGAACTACGAGCAGTACTTC. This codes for CASNGNYEQYF.

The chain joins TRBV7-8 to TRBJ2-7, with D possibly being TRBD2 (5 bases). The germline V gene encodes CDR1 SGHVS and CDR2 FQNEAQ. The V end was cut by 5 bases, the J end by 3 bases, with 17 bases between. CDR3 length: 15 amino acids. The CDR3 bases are TGTGCCAGCAGCGCCGGACCCGGGGAGAGCTACGAGCAGTACTTC. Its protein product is CASSAGPGESYEQYF.

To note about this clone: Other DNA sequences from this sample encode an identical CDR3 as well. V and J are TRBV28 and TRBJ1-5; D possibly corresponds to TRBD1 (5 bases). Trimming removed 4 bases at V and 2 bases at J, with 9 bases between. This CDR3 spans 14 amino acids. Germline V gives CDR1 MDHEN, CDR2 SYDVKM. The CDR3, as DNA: TGTGCCAGCAGTTCCAGAGGGGGCAATCAGCCCCAGCATTTT. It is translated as CASSSRGGNQPQHF. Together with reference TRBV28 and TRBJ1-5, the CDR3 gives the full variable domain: DVKVTQSSRYLVKRTGEKVFLECVQDMDHENMFWYRQDPGLGLRLIYFSYDVKMKEKGDIPEGYSVSREKKERFSLILESASTNQTSMYLCASSSRGGNQPQHFGDGTRLSIL.

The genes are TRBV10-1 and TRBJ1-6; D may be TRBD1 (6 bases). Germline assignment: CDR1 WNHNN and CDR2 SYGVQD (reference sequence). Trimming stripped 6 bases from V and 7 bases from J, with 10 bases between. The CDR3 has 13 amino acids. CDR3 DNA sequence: TGCGCCAGCAGAGGCCAGGGGAATTCACCCCTCCACTTT. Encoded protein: CASRGQGNSPLHF.

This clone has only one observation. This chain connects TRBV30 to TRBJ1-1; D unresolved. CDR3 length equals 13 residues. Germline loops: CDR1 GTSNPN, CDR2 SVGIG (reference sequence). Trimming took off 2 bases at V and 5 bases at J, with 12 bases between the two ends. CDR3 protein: CAWSWESSTEAFF. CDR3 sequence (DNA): TGTGCCTGGAGTTGGGAGAGTAGTACTGAAGCTTTCTTT.

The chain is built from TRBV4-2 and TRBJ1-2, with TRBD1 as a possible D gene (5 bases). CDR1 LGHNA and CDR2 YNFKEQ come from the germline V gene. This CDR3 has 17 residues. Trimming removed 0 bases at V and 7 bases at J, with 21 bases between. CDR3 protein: CASSQDQPTANYAGYTF. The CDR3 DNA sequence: TGTGCCAGCAGCCAAGATCAACCGACAGCTAACTATGCTGGCTACACCTTC.

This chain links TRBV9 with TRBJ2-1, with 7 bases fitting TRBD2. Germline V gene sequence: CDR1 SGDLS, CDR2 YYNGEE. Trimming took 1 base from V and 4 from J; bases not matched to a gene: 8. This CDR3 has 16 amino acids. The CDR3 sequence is CASSVHSTSLYNEQFF. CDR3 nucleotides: TGTGCCAGCAGCGTACATTCGACTAGCTTATACAATGAGCAGTTCTTC.

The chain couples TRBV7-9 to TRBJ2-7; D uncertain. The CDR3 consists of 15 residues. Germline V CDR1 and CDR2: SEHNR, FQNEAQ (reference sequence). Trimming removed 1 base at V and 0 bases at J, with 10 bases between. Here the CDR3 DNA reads TGTGCCAGCAGCTTAGAAGGGCTGAGCTCCTACGAGCAGTACTTC. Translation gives CASSLEGLSSYEQYF.

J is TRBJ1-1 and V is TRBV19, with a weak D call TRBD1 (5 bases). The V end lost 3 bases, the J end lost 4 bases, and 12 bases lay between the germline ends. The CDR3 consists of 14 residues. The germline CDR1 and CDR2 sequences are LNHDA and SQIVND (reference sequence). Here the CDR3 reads CASSIGRGGTEAFF. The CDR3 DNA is TGTGCCAGTAGTATCGGGAGGGGTGGCACTGAAGCTTTCTTT.

CDR3 residues: CASSLPLVGPQTQYF. For the CDR3, the DNA is TGTGCCAGCAGCTTACCCCTTGTTGGCCCCCAGACGCAGTATTTT. V and J are TRBV13 and TRBJ2-3; no clear D. V lost 2 bases and J lost 9, with 18 bases in between. Germline CDR1 is PRHDT and CDR2 is FYEKMQ (reference sequence). The CDR3 spans 15 residues.

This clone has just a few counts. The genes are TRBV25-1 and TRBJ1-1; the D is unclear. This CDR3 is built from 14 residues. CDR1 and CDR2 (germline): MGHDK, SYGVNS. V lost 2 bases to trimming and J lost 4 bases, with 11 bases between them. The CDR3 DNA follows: TGTGCCAGCAGTGAACTTAGGGCAGGCACTGAAGCTTTCTTT. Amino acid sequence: CASSELRAGTEAFF.

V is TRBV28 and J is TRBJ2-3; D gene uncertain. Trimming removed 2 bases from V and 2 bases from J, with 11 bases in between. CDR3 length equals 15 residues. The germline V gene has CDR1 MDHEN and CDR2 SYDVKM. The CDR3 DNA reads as TGTGCCAGCAGTTTAGATGACGGAATCACAGATACGCAGTATTTT. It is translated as CASSLDDGITDTQYF.

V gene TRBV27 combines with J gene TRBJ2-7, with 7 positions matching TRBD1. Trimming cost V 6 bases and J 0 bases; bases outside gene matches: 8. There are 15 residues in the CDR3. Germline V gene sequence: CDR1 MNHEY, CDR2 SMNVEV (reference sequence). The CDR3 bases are TGTGCCAGCAGCTCTGGACAGGAAAGCTCCTACGAGCAGTACTTC. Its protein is CASSSGQESSYEQYF.

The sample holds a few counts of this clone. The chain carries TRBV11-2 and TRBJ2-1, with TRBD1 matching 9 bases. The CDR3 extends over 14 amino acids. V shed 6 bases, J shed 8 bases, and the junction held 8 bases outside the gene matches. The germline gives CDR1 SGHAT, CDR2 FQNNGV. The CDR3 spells CASRGDREVHEQFF. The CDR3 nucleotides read TGTGCCAGCAGGGGGGACAGGGAGGTCCATGAGCAGTTCTTC.

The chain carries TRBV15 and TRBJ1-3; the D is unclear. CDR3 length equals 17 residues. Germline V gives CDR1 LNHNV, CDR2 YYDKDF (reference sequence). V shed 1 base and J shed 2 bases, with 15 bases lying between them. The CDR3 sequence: CATSRVYEGGPGNTIYF. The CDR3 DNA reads TGTGCCACCAGCAGAGTTTATGAGGGAGGGCCTGGAAACACCATATATTTT.

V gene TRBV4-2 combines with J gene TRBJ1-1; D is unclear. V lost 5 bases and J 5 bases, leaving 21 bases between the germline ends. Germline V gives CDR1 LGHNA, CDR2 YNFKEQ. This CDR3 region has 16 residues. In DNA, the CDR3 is TGTGCCAGCAGCTACCCTATGGGAGGACCCGAGACTGAAGCTTTCTTT. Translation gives CASSYPMGGPETEAFF.

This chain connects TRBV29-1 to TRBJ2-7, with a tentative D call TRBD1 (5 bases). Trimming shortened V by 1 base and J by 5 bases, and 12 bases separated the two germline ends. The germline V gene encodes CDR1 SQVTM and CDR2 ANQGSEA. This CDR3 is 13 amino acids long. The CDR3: CSVEVAGIHEQYF. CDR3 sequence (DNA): TGCAGCGTTGAAGTAGCAGGGATCCACGAGCAGTACTTC.

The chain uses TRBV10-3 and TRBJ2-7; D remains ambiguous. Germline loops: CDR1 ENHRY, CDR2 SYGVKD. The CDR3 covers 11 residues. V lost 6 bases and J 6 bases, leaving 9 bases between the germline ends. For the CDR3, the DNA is TGTGCCATCAGCTGGGGATCCGAGCAGTACTTC. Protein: CAISWGSEQYF.

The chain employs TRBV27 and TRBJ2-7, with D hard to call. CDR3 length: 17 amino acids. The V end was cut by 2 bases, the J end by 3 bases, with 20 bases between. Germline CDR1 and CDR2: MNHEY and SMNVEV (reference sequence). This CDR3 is CASSLLAAEQQLYEQYF. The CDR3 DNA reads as TGTGCCAGCAGTTTACTGGCTGCGGAACAGCAACTCTACGAGCAGTACTTC.

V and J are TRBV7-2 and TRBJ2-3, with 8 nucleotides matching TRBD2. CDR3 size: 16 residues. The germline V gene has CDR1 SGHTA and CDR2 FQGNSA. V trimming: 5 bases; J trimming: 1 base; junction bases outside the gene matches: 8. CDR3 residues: CASSPTGGRGTDTQYF. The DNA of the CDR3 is TGTGCCAGCAGCCCGACGGGGGGGCGGGGCACAGATACGCAGTATTTT.

CDR3 amino acids: CAWRGMNEKLFF. CDR3 DNA: TGTGCCTGGAGGGGGATGAATGAAAAACTGTTTTTT. This chain joins TRBV30 and TRBJ1-4; D gene unclear. CDR3 size: 12 residues. Germline V CDR1 and CDR2: GTSNPN, SVGIG (reference sequence). The V and J ends lost 3 bases and 5 bases respectively, with 7 bases between them.

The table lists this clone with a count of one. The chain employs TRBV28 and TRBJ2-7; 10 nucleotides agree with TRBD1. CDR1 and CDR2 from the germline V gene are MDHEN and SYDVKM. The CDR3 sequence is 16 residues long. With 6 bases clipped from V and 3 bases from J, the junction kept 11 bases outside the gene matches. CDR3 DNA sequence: TGTGCCAGCAGAATGACAGGGGGCGCTTCAGTCTACGAGCAGTACTTC. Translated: CASRMTGGASVYEQYF. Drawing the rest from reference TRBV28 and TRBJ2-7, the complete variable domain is DVKVTQSSRYLVKRTGEKVFLECVQDMDHENMFWYRQDPGLGLRLIYFSYDVKMKEKGDIPEGYSVSREKKERFSLILESASTNQTSMYLCASRMTGGASVYEQYFGPGTRLTVT.